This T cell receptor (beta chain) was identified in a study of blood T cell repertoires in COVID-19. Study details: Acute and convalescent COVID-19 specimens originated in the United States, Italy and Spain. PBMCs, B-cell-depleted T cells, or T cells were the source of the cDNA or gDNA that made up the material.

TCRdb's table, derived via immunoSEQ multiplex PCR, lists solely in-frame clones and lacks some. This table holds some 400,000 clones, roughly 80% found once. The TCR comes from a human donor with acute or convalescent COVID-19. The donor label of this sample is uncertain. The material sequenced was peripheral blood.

CDR3 region: CASRYMNTEAFF. CDR3 nucleotide sequence: TGTGCCAGCAGATATATGAACACTGAAGCTTTCTTT. The chain carries TRBV7-2 and TRBJ1-1; unclear D gene. The germline V gene encodes CDR1 SGHTA and CDR2 FQGNSA. The CDR3 has 12 amino acids. Trimming pared 6 bases from V and 0 bases from J, leaving 5 bases between.